Shown below are 12 T cell receptor beta chains from a single sample sequenced in a study of shared clonotypes between healthy human individuals (dated by TCRdb to the early 2020s). Library preparation used the immunoSEQ multiplex PCR assay. TCRdb mirrors the immuneACCESS table, restricted to in-frame sequences. Some clones are absent from its copies; in checked studies, under half trace to an unresolved V gene, and the reason for the others is unknown. The sample yields approximately 2.5 million clones; roughly 92% were counted once. The top ten clonotypes cover roughly 0.14% of the sample. Material: naive CD4+ T cells sorted from blood. The sample's cell subset or site label, decoded: CD45RA+ positively selected. The receptor set was obtained from a man aged 18 to 29 in good health.

The V gene is TRBV7-6, the J gene TRBJ2-4; the D gene could be TRBD1 or TRBD2 (7 bases each). Germline CDR1 is SGHVS and CDR2 is FNYEAQ. The CDR3 consists of 16 residues. V lost 1 base to trimming and J lost 1 base, with 11 bases between them. CDR3: CASSLGQGGAKNIQYF. For the CDR3, the DNA is TGTGCCAGCAGCTTAGGACAGGGAGGGGCCAAAAACATTCAGTACTTC.

The rearrangement uses TRBV5-1 and TRBJ2-1, with 15 bases lining up with TRBD2. The CDR3 sequence is 18 residues long. J gave up 5 bases and V 0 bases, and 6 bases lay outside the gene matches. Germline lookup yields CDR1 SGHRS and CDR2 YFSETQ. The CDR3 DNA reads as TGCGCCAGCAGCTTGGCCCCCGGACTAGCGGGAGGGCACAATGAGCAGTTCTTC. Its protein is CASSLAPGLAGGHNEQFF. Combining the CDR3 with reference TRBV5-1 and TRBJ2-1 gives the whole variable domain KAGVTQTPRYLIKTRGQQVTLSCSPISGHRSVSWYQQTPGQGLQFLFEYFSETQRNKGNFPGRFSGRQFSNSRSEMNVSTLELGDSALYLCASSLAPGLAGGHNEQFFGPGTRLTVL.

This clone appeared a few times. The chain links TRBV25-1 to TRBJ1-1, with no clear D. Germline values: CDR1 MGHDK, CDR2 SYGVNS. V was trimmed by 6 bases and J by 6 bases, leaving 11 bases between them. The CDR3 length is 12 residues. In DNA form, the CDR3 reads TGTGCCAGCAGCAAGGGTGGGTCTGAAGCTTTCTTT. Its protein product is CASSKGGSEAFF.

On this clone itself: One end of the junction varies from germline; a read error may be responsible. The chain combines TRBV6-1 with TRBJ2-7; 7 bases match TRBD1. The germline V gene encodes CDR1 MNHNS and CDR2 SASEGT. This CDR3 contains 12 residues. CDR3 in amino acids: CASSGQGERENF. The CDR3 coding sequence is TGTGCCAGCAGTGGACAGGGAGAAAGAGAGAACTTC.

The chain is built from TRBV6-1 and TRBJ2-1; no clear D. V was cut by 4 bases and J by 9 bases, with 13 bases left in between. CDR1 is MNHNS, CDR2 SASEGT, per germline. This CDR3 is 13 amino acids long. The CDR3 region has the DNA TGTGCCAGCAGTGTCAGCCCTAGGAGTGAGCAGTTCTTC. Translation gives CASSVSPRSEQFF.

The chain couples TRBV4-3 to TRBJ2-7, with 9 bases fitting TRBD1. The CDR3 is 15 residues long. Trimming at V came to 0 bases and at J to 2 bases, leaving 2 bases not matched to a gene. Germline V gene lookup returns CDR1 LGHNA and CDR2 YSLEER. This chain's CDR3 is CASSQDRDRAYEQYF. The CDR3 bases are TGCGCCAGCAGCCAAGATAGGGACAGGGCCTACGAGCAGTACTTC.

The chain recombines TRBV19 with TRBJ1-1; D gene unclear. Germline V lookup: CDR1 LNHDA, CDR2 SQIVND (reference sequence). CDR3 length: 14 amino acids. Trimming shortened V by 6 bases and J by 5 bases, and 16 bases separated the two germline ends. CDR3 amino acids: CASRQGGIGTEAFF. CDR3 DNA: TGTGCCAGTAGGCAAGGAGGGATAGGGACTGAAGCTTTCTTT.

On this clone: Different DNA sequences within this sample yield the same CDR3. The genes are TRBV19 and TRBJ2-5; D is unresolved. CDR1 and CDR2 (germline): LNHDA, SQIVND (reference sequence). The CDR3 extends over 14 amino acids. Trimming shortened V by 3 bases and J by 2 bases, and 10 bases separated the two germline ends. CDR3: CASSIGQSQETQYF. CDR3 DNA sequence: TGTGCCAGTAGTATTGGGCAGAGTCAAGAGACCCAGTACTTC.

This chain uses TRBV7-9 with TRBJ1-3, with 7 bases identical to TRBD1. V lost 5 bases and J lost 0; bases outside the gene matches: 7. Germline V gene lookup returns CDR1 SEHNR and CDR2 FQNEAQ (reference sequence). This CDR3 comprises 16 residues. The CDR3 nucleotides are TGTGCCAGCAGCCAAGGGGACAGTTTCTCTGGAAACACCATATATTTT. Protein sequence: CASSQGDSFSGNTIYF.

V is TRBV9 and J is TRBJ1-3; 9 positions match TRBD1. After removal of 1 base from V and 4 bases from J, the junction contained 6 bases not matched to a gene. The CDR3 is 16 amino acids. Germline CDR1 SGDLS, CDR2 YYNGEE. CDR3: CASSVFDRGSGNTIYF. In nucleotides, the CDR3 is TGTGCCAGCAGCGTATTTGACAGGGGGTCCGGAAACACCATATATTTT.

The chain carries TRBV7-9 and TRBJ2-2; D gene ambiguous. CDR3 size: 16 residues. Trimming shortened V by 4 bases and J by 0 bases, and 12 bases separated the two germline ends. The germline V gene has CDR1 SEHNR and CDR2 FQNEAQ (reference sequence). The CDR3 nucleotides are TGTGCCAGCAGCTGGGCAGCAACCACGAACACCGGGGAGCTGTTTTTT. Its translation: CASSWAATTNTGELFF.

The J gene is TRBJ2-4, the V gene TRBV29-1; D is unclear. The V gene lost 4 bases and the J gene lost 7 bases, with 17 bases spanning the gap. Germline-derived CDR1 and CDR2 are SQVTM and ANQGSEA. The CDR3 loop spans 14 amino acids. The CDR3 loop is CSVGYGSNWNIQYF. As DNA, the CDR3 is TGCAGCGTTGGGTACGGGTCGAACTGGAACATTCAGTACTTC.